This T cell receptor beta chain was recorded in a study of T cells in tuberculosis. This clone has a handful of counts. Assay used: immunoSEQ multiplex PCR; TCRdb lists only in-frame clones, some missing. The table has about 36,000 clones, about 93% seen once; the top ten hold roughly 7%. The TCR sequence derives from a donor aged 10 to 29 with latent tuberculosis or without tuberculosis infection. The source material was PBMCs.

The CDR3: CASSYGGETDTQYF. The CDR3, as DNA: TGTGCCAGCAGCTACGGGGGGGAAACAGATACGCAGTATTTT. The V and J genes are TRBV7-9 and TRBJ2-3; 8 bases are shared with TRBD2. The junction had 3 bases not matched to a gene; V was cut back by 4 bases and J by 3 bases. This CDR3 is built from 14 residues. Germline CDR1 is SEHNR and CDR2 is FQNEAQ (reference sequence).